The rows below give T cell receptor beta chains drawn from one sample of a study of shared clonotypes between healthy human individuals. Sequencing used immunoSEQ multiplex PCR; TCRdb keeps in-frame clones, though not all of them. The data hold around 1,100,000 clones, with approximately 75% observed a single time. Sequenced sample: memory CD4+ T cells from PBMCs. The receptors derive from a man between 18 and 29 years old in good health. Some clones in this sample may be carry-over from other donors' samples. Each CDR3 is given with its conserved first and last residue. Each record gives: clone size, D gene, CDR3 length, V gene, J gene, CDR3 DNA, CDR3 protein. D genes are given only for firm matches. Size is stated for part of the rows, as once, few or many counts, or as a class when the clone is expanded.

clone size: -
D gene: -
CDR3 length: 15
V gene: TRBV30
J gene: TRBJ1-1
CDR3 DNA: TGTGCCTGGAGTGTAAGAGGCGCGTCAGGTGAGGAAGCTTTCTTT
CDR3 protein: CAWSVRGASGEEAFF

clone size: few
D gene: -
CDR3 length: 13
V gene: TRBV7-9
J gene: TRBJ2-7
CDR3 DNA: TGTGCCAGCATCCACTACAGGGATTACGAGCAGTACTTC
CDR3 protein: CASIHYRDYEQYF

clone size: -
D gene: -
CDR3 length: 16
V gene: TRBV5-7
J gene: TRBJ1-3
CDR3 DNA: TGTGCCAGCAGCTGGGGACACGCAAACTCTGGAAACACCATATATTTT
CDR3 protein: CASSWGHANSGNTIYF

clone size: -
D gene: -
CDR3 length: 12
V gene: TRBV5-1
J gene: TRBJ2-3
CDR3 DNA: TGCGCCAGCAGCCAACAAACAGATACGCAGTATTTT
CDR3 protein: CASSQQTDTQYF

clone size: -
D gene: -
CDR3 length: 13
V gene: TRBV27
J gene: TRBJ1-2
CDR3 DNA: TGTGCCAGCAGTCTTGGACAGAGCTATGGCTACACCTTC
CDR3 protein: CASSLGQSYGYTF

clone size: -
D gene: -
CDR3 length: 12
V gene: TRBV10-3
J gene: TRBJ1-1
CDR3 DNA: TGTGCCATCAGTGAGTCGGGAACTGAAGCTTTCTTT
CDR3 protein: CAISESGTEAFF

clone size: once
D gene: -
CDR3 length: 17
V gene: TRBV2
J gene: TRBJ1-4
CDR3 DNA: TGTGCCAGCAGTGGGCGGCGGGGCGCTGGAACTAATGAAAAACTGTTTTTT
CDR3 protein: CASSGRRGAGTNEKLFF

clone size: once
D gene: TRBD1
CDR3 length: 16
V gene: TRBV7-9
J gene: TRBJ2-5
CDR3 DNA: TGTGCCAGCACCTCCCTCTACGTACAGGGGCAAGAGACCCAGTACTTC
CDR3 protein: CASTSLYVQGQETQYF

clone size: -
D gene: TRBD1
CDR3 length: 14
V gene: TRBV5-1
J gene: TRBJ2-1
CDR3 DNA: TGCGCCAGCAGCTACGGGGACAGCTACAATGAGCAGTTCTTC
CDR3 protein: CASSYGDSYNEQFF

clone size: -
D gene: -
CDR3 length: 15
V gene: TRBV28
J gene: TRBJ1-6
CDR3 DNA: TGTGCCAGCAGTTTCGTCCAGGGCTATAATTCACCCCTCCACTTT
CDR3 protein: CASSFVQGYNSPLHF

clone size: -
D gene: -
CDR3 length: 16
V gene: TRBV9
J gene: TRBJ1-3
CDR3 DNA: TGTGCCAGCAGCGAGGACCAGGAAGGCTTTGGAAACACCATATATTTT
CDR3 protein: CASSEDQEGFGNTIYF

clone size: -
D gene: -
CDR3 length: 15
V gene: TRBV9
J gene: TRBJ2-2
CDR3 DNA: TGTGCCAGCAGCCCGCGGGGAGTCAACACCGGGGAGCTGTTTTTT
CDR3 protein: CASSPRGVNTGELFF

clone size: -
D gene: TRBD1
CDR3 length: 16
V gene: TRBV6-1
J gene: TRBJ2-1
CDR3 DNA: TGTGCCAGCAGTGAAGTCTTGGGGGCAGGGGGAAATGAGCAGTTCTTC
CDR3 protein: CASSEVLGAGGNEQFF

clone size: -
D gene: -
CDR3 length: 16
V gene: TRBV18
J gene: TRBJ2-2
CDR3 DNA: TGTGCCAGCTCACCTCATCCGGGAGTCAACACCGGGGAGCTGTTTTTT
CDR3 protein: CASSPHPGVNTGELFF

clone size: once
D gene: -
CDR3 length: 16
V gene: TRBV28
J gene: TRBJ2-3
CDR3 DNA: TGTGCCAGCAGCTCTCCCACAGGAGTCGGCACAGATACGCAGTATTTT
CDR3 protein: CASSSPTGVGTDTQYF